Given below is one TCR beta chain in context. The sample belongs to a study of control samples from healthy donors and cancer patients. V gave up 1 base and J gave up 1 base, with 10 bases separating them. The germline CDR1 and CDR2 sequences are KGHSH and LQKENI. The CDR3 length is 15 residues. Libraries were prepared by immunoSEQ multiplex PCR; TCRdb keeps only in-frame clonotypes and omits some of them. The table has 170,000 or so clones, 91% seen once. The chain has TRBV18 and TRBJ1-1; a weak D match, TRBD1 (5 bases). The clonotype was recovered from a woman in her 40s in good health. Sequencing was performed on blood. CDR3 nucleotides: TGTGCCAGCTCACCACGTCAGGGTGGGAACACTGAAGCTTTCTTT. Amino acid sequence: CASSPRQGGNTEAFF. The complete variable domain, with remaining parts taken from reference TRBV18 and TRBJ1-1, reads NAGVMQNPRHLVRRRGQEARLRCSPMKGHSHVYWYRQLPEEGLKFMVYLQKENIIDESGMPKERFSAEFPKEGPSILRIQQVVRGDSAAYFCASSPRQGGNTEAFFGQGTRLTVV.